This T cell receptor (beta chain) derives from a study of T cells after yellow fever vaccination. The CDR3 runs to 13 residues. Germline lookup yields CDR1 LNHDA and CDR2 SQIVND (reference sequence). Trimming shortened V by 7 bases and J by 7 bases, and 14 bases separated the two germline ends. This clonotype was picked up many times. Its target is not known. Study-wide findings and caveats: Highly abundant clonotypes carried over from the bulk population could end up in FACS-sorted repertoires as contaminants. Subsequent booster samples again held most clones from primary vaccination (96% CD4, 88% CD8).

For TCR, cDNA came from 5'RACE template switching, which added a universal primer site and UMIs. TCRdb re-called the 5' RACE reads with MiXCR, one entry per CDR3 protein. Of 50,000 or so distinct CDR3 sequences detected, approximately 7.7% appear once; the ten largest clones hold roughly 40%. Material: CD8+ T cells sorted from PBMCs, obtained on the day of the first yellow fever vaccination. The chain links TRBV19 to TRBJ2-1, with D tentatively TRBD2 (7 bases). The sequence was obtained from a man between 18 and 35 years old who received the YFV17D yellow fever vaccine. CDR3 coding DNA: TGTGCCAGTACCTGGGGGGGCCTTAATGAGCAGTTCTTC. Its translation is CASTWGGLNEQFF.